This TCR beta chain was sequenced for a study of identifying expanded T cells in peripheral blood. Regarding the study as a whole: Differentially abundant clones: 0.95 to 1.5 between replicates, around 16 at roughly 2 weeks, 19 to 20 at four. Variance in clone template counts between two-week samples significantly increased with total template count across all healthy donors.

TCRdb's table, derived via immunoSEQ multiplex PCR, lists solely in-frame clones and lacks some. Here the sample spans 100,000 to 150,000 clones, approximately 86% being singletons. Healthy donors had no documented immune events, such as infections, while sampled. In its sample, this clone was seen once. The antigen remains unidentified. CDR3 length equals 17 residues. Germline V gives CDR1 SGHAT, CDR2 FQNNGV. V shed 0 bases and J shed 5 bases, with 16 bases lying between them. This receptor was taken from a person aged 18 to 70 in good health. The specimen was blood. The rearrangement joins TRBV11-2 to TRBJ2-2; D might be TRBD1 (5 bases). The CDR3 nucleotides read TGTGCCAGCAGCTTAGATCCTGTGCAGACAGCGACCGGGGAGCTGTTTTTT. Translated: CASSLDPVQTATGELFF.